Each of the 24 T cell receptor beta chains below was sequenced from the same sample in a study of PD-L1 blockade in urothelial cancer (TCRdb year 2017). Receptors were amplified or captured by the immunoSEQ multiplex PCR assay. Imported from immuneACCESS, the table was reduced by TCRdb to in-frame sequences with V and J called. These copies leave out some clones; in studies compared against another copy, an unresolved V gene accounts for under half, and the cause of the remainder is not known. The sample table records approximately 70,000 clones; around nine tenths of these occur just once. 3.4% of the sample rests with the top ten. The source was PBMCs, collected around atezolizumab (anti-PD-L1) treatment. These receptors were obtained from a man in his sixties with urothelial cancer.

The V and J genes are TRBV12-5 and TRBJ2-1; 7 bases map to TRBD2. CDR3 size: 12 residues. The germline gives CDR1 LGHNT, CDR2 FRNRAP. In DNA, the CDR3 is TGTTCGGCGGGAGCAGTATTTAATGAGCAGTTCTTC. Translating it yields CSAGAVFNEQFF.

The chain's CDR3 is CASRRSPMYGYTF. The CDR3 nucleotides are TGTGCCAGCAGGAGGTCCCCGATGTATGGCTACACCTTC. The chain combines TRBV6-1 with TRBJ1-2, with unresolved D. The CDR3 totals 13 residues. Deletions cut 6 bases from V and 5 bases from J, with 13 bases between. Looked up from germline, CDR1 is MNHNS and CDR2 is SASEGT.

The rearrangement uses TRBV9 and TRBJ1-6; maybe TRBD1 (5 bases). Germline CDR1 reads SGDLS; CDR2 reads YYNGEE. This CDR3 region has 14 residues. With 4 bases removed from V and 7 bases from J, the gap between germline ends came to 12 bases. CDR3 residues: CASSPQGGNSPLHF. The CDR3 nucleotides are TGTGCCAGCAGCCCCCAGGGCGGCAATTCACCCCTCCACTTT. The full variable domain, its missing parts supplied by reference TRBV9 and TRBJ1-6, is DSGVTQTPKHLITATGQRVTLRCSPRSGDLSVYWYQQSLDQGLQFLIQYYNGEERAKGNILERFSAQQFPDLHSELNLSSLELGDSALYFCASSPQGGNSPLHFGNGTRLTVT.

The gene calls are TRBV14 and TRBJ1-1; D is unclear. The germline CDR1 and CDR2 sequences are SGHDN and FVKESK. Trimming cost V 0 bases and J 0 bases, with 11 bases left between them. The CDR3 totals 16 residues. CDR3 nucleotide sequence: TGTGCCAGCAGCCAAGAAGAGGGCGGGTTGAACACTGAAGCTTTCTTT. This codes for CASSQEEGGLNTEAFF. The full variable domain, rest sourced from reference TRBV14 and TRBJ1-1, is EAGVTQFPSHSVIEKGQTVTLRCDPISGHDNLYWYRRVMGKEIKFLLHFVKESKQDESGMPNNRFLAERTGGTYSTLKVQPAELEDSGVYFCASSQEEGGLNTEAFFGQGTRLTVV.

The V and J genes are TRBV27 and TRBJ2-6; D may be TRBD1 (6 bases). Germline V gene data show CDR1 as MNHEY and CDR2 as SMNVEV (reference sequence). The ends were cut back, 6 bases at V and 1 base at J, with 13 bases in the middle. The CDR3 runs to 16 residues. CDR3 sequence (DNA): TGTGCCAGCAGAAGAACTGGACAGTCTGGGGCCAACGTCCTGACTTTC. It yields the protein CASRRTGQSGANVLTF.

The chain has TRBV9 and TRBJ1-1, with TRBD1 as a possible D gene (5 bases). The germline gives CDR1 SGDLS, CDR2 YYNGEE. CDR3 length: 14 amino acids. V lost 4 bases to trimming and J lost 0 bases, with 10 bases between them. This chain's CDR3 is CASSQGHLNTEAFF. In nucleotides, the CDR3 is TGTGCCAGCAGCCAAGGACATTTGAACACTGAAGCTTTCTTT.

The V call is TRBV11-2, the J call TRBJ2-1; 7 nucleotides align to TRBD1. With V trimmed by 5 bases and J by 5 bases, 9 bases remained unmatched. The CDR3 runs to 15 residues. Germline CDR1 is SGHAT and CDR2 is FQNNGV. The CDR3 loop is CASSALSGQNNEQFF. The CDR3 DNA follows: TGTGCCAGCAGCGCGCTTTCGGGACAGAACAATGAGCAGTTCTTC. The full variable domain, in which reference TRBV11-2 and TRBJ2-1 provide the parts outside the CDR3, is EAGVAQSPRYKIIEKRQSVAFWCNPISGHATLYWYQQILGQGPKLLIQFQNNGVVDDSQLPKDRFSAERLKGVDSTLKIQPAKLEDSAVYLCASSALSGQNNEQFFGPGTRLTVL.

The chain couples TRBV5-1 to TRBJ2-3, with 10 bases fitting TRBD1. CDR3 length equals 16 residues. V lost 4 bases and J lost 5; bases outside the gene matches: 10. Germline V lookup: CDR1 SGHRS, CDR2 YFSETQ. CDR3 sequence reads: CASSAPGQGIVDTQYF. For the CDR3, the DNA is TGCGCCAGCAGCGCCCCGGGACAGGGGATTGTAGATACGCAGTATTTT.

The count of this clone is one. The V call is TRBV4-2, the J call TRBJ2-5, with TRBD2 identical over 7 bases. J was trimmed by 4 bases and V by 1 base; bases with no gene match: 12. CDR3 size: 17 residues. Germline V gene sequence: CDR1 LGHNA, CDR2 YNFKEQ. The CDR3 coding sequence is TGTGCCAGCAGCCAAGGGGGTGGCGGGGGTAAAGGAGAGACCCAGTACTTC. This sequence encodes CASSQGGGGGKGETQYF.

The chain carries TRBV19 and TRBJ2-2; D is unclear. The CDR3 has 14 residues. Per the germline V gene, CDR1 is LNHDA and CDR2 is SQIVND (reference sequence). Trimming removed 2 bases from V and 1 base from J, with 5 bases in between. The CDR3 DNA follows: TGTGCCAGTAGTATACGACAGAACACCGGGGAGCTGTTTTTT. Translation: CASSIRQNTGELFF.

The chain employs TRBV19 and TRBJ2-7, with D possibly being TRBD1 (6 bases). V gave up 3 bases and J gave up 3 bases, with 21 bases separating them. The CDR3 spans 17 residues. Germline-derived CDR1 and CDR2 are LNHDA and SQIVND (reference sequence). The CDR3 spells CASSIPPNRAPFYEQYF. In nucleotides, the CDR3 is TGTGCCAGTAGTATCCCCCCTAACAGGGCCCCTTTCTACGAGCAGTACTTC.

CDR3 sequence: CASRLKARVGLEGYTF. The CDR3, as DNA: TGTGCCAGCAGACTCAAGGCGAGGGTGGGGTTAGAAGGCTACACCTTC. J is TRBJ1-2 and V is TRBV13; unclear D gene. V gave up 6 bases and J gave up 8 bases, with 25 bases separating them. The CDR3 spans 16 residues. Per the germline V gene, CDR1 is PRHDT and CDR2 is FYEKMQ (reference sequence).

The rearrangement uses TRBV30 and TRBJ1-2; a weak D match, TRBD1 (6 bases). Germline lookup yields CDR1 GTSNPN and CDR2 SVGIG (reference sequence). The CDR3 is 16 amino acids. Trimming took off 3 bases at V and 0 bases at J, with 17 bases between the two ends. The CDR3 DNA follows: TGTGCCTGGAGACGTCGGGACACTGATCCTAACTATGGCTACACCTTC. The encoded protein is CAWRRRDTDPNYGYTF.

V and J are TRBV11-2 and TRBJ2-1; 7 nucleotides agree with TRBD1. Germline trimming cut 2 bases from V and 10 bases from J; bases unmatched to any gene: 8. This CDR3 is 14 amino acids long. Germline V gene data show CDR1 as SGHAT and CDR2 as FQNNGV. This chain's CDR3 is CASSLYARGSEQFF. CDR3 nucleotide sequence: TGTGCCAGCAGCTTATATGCCAGGGGGTCAGAGCAGTTCTTC.

CDR3 sequence reads: CASSHDRDYEQYF. The CDR3 nucleotides are TGTGCCAGCAGTCACGACAGGGACTACGAGCAGTACTTC. V gene TRBV5-6 combines with J gene TRBJ2-7, with TRBD1 identical over 7 bases. Germline V gene lookup returns CDR1 SGHDT and CDR2 YYEEEE. CDR3 length equals 13 residues. The J segment lost 3 bases and the V segment lost 5 bases, leaving 5 bases of the junction unmatched.

The genes are TRBV9 and TRBJ1-6; D is ambiguous. Germline loops: CDR1 SGDLS, CDR2 YYNGEE. The CDR3 sequence is 15 residues long. V lost 0 bases to trimming and J lost 10 bases, with 14 bases between them. The CDR3 nucleotides are TGTGCCAGCAGCGTAGAGGGTCATGGAGGGTCACCCCTCCACTTT. Translation: CASSVEGHGGSPLHF.

This sequence joins TRBV5-1 and TRBJ2-3; possible D gene TRBD2, 6 bases. The germline V and J ends were trimmed by 0 bases and 3 bases, with 11 bases remaining between them. Germline V lookup: CDR1 SGHRS, CDR2 YFSETQ. The CDR3 length is 15 residues. As DNA, the CDR3 is TGCGCCAGCAGCTTGGGTAGCGGCTATACAGATACGCAGTATTTT. Translated, it gives CASSLGSGYTDTQYF.

This sequence joins TRBV28 and TRBJ2-5, with D maybe TRBD1 (6 bases). CDR3 length: 16 residues. Germline V gene sequence: CDR1 MDHEN, CDR2 SYDVKM. V was clipped by 3 bases and J by 0 bases, with 14 bases between them. The CDR3 here is CASSLKGWTDQETQYF. For the CDR3, the DNA is TGTGCCAGCAGTTTGAAGGGGTGGACAGACCAAGAGACCCAGTACTTC.

The DNA of the CDR3 is TGTGCCAGCAGCCCATCGAAGACAGTGAACACTGAAGCTTTCTTT. It translates to CASSPSKTVNTEAFF. The V call is TRBV5-4, the J call TRBJ1-1; maybe TRBD1 (5 bases). The germline V gene encodes CDR1 SGHNT and CDR2 YYREEE (reference sequence). The CDR3 sequence is 15 residues long. Trimming stripped 4 bases from V and 0 bases from J, with 13 bases between.

This chain connects TRBV5-1 to TRBJ2-7; the match to TRBD2 covers 8 bases. CDR3 length: 17 amino acids. The junction had 13 bases not matched to a gene; V was cut back by 3 bases and J by 2 bases. CDR1 and CDR2 from the germline V gene are SGHRS and YFSETQ. The CDR3 nucleotides are TGCGCCAGCAGCTCTGCCGGGGGGGCGGGTCCTACCTACGAGCAGTACTTC. Amino acids: CASSSAGGAGPTYEQYF.

This chain joins TRBV19 and TRBJ1-4; 9 nucleotides agree with TRBD1. The CDR3 has 16 residues. Germline V gives CDR1 LNHDA, CDR2 SQIVND (reference sequence). V lost 2 bases to trimming and J lost 8 bases; unmatched junction nucleotides: 9. The CDR3 nucleotides read TGTGCCAGTAGTATAAAATTGGGACAGGGTAACGAAAAACTGTTTTTT. Amino acid sequence: CASSIKLGQGNEKLFF.

Here the CDR3 reads CASSLGVAGGKNEQFF. As DNA, the CDR3 is TGTGCCAGCAGCTTAGGAGTAGCGGGGGGAAAAAATGAGCAGTTCTTC. V usage is TRBV11-2 and J usage is TRBJ2-1; 10 bases agree with TRBD2. Germline-derived CDR1 and CDR2 are SGHAT and FQNNGV. The CDR3 length is 16 residues. J gave up 7 bases and V 1 base, and 7 bases lay outside the gene matches.

This chain connects TRBV5-1 to TRBJ2-3; possible D gene TRBD2, 5 bases. Between the trimmed V and J ends, which lost 0 bases and 5 bases, there was a span of 10 bases. Germline assignment: CDR1 SGHRS and CDR2 YFSETQ. The CDR3 extends over 14 amino acids. As DNA, the CDR3 is TGCGCCAGCAGCTTGGGCGCCGGGAAAGATACGCAGTATTTT. It yields the protein CASSLGAGKDTQYF. The complete variable domain, with remaining parts taken from reference TRBV5-1 and TRBJ2-3, reads KAGVTQTPRYLIKTRGQQVTLSCSPISGHRSVSWYQQTPGQGLQFLFEYFSETQRNKGNFPGRFSGRQFSNSRSEMNVSTLELGDSALYLCASSLGAGKDTQYFGPGTRLTVL.

J is TRBJ2-3 and V is TRBV5-1, with a possible D match to TRBD2 (5 bases). Trimming left V 2 bases short and J 3 bases short, with 10 bases between. The CDR3 runs 14 residues. Germline assignment: CDR1 SGHRS and CDR2 YFSETQ. The CDR3 loop reads CASSFGPGTDTQYF. In DNA form, the CDR3 reads TGCGCCAGCAGCTTCGGTCCGGGGACAGATACGCAGTATTTT.